The rows below give T cell receptor beta chains drawn from one sample of a study of blood T cell repertoires in COVID-19. TCRdb's table, derived via immunoSEQ multiplex PCR, lists solely in-frame clones and lacks some. Of more than 250,000 clones listed, 88% are singletons. The sequenced sample consisted of PBMCs or T cells enriched from blood (not recorded which). The receptors derive from a woman in her 40s with acute COVID-19. The CDR3 runs from the conserved cysteine through the conserved F or W. Each record gives: D gene, J gene, V gene, clone size, CDR3 DNA, CDR3 protein. A D gene is named only where the DNA matches it firmly. Expanded clones get a size class; other rows say once, few or many, or leave the size out.

>-|TRBJ2-1|TRBV2|once
TGTGCCAGCAGCCAACTAGCCCGAACCGACAATGAGCAGTTCTTC
CASSQLARTDNEQFF
>TRBD1|TRBJ1-6|TRBV7-2|-
TGTGCCAGCAGCTTACAACAGGGGGCCAATTCACCCCTCCACTTT
CASSLQQGANSPLHF
>TRBD1|TRBJ1-5|TRBV25-1|-
TGTGCCAGCAGTGAATCGGGACAGGGCGGACAGCCCCAGCATTTT
CASSESGQGGQPQHF
>-|TRBJ1-2|TRBV3-1/TRBV3-2|-
TGTGCCAGCAGCCACCAGGGTAATGGCTACACCTTC
CASSHQGNGYTF
>-|TRBJ1-5|TRBV7-2|-
TGTGCCAGCAGCTTGCCAGGTAATCAGCCCCAGCATTTT
CASSLPGNQPQHF
>TRBD2|TRBJ2-7|TRBV5-4|-
TGTGCCAGCAGCCCAAGCGGGAGCCCCTACGAGCAGTACTTC
CASSPSGSPYEQYF
>-|TRBJ1-1|TRBV2|-
TGTGCCAGCAAAGGGGAACACACTGAAGCTTTCTTT
CASKGEHTEAFF
>-|TRBJ1-5|TRBV5-4|-
TGTGCCAGCAGCTTGGACAGCCGAGATGGGCCCCAGCATTTT
CASSLDSRDGPQHF
>TRBD1|TRBJ1-6|TRBV6-4|-
TGTGCCAGCAGTGACCGGGACAGGAATAATTCACCCCTCCACTTT
CASSDRDRNNSPLHF
>TRBD2|TRBJ2-1|TRBV5-5|-
TGTGCCAGCAGCCGAAGGACTAGCGGAAACAATGAGCAGTTCTTC
CASSRRTSGNNEQFF
>-|TRBJ1-4|TRBV3-1/TRBV3-2|-
TGTGCCAGCAGCCAAGAGAGATGGGAAGGGGATGAAAAACTGTTTTTT
CASSQERWEGDEKLFF
>-|TRBJ2-1|TRBV7-2|-
TGTGCCAGCAGCTTACTTCCGGCGGATGAGCAGTTCTTC
CASSLLPADEQFF
>TRBD2|TRBJ2-1|TRBV25-1|once
TGTGCCAGCAGTGATCAGACTAGCGGGAGGGCCATCGCGCAGTTCTTC
CASSDQTSGRAIAQFF
>TRBD2|TRBJ2-4|TRBV15|-
TGTGCCACCAGCAGAGAGGCTAGCGGCCTAGCCAAAAACATTCAGTACTTC
CATSREASGLAKNIQYF
>-|TRBJ2-6|TRBV7-9|-
TGTGCCAGCAGCTTAGCGAGCCGATTGCTGACTTTC
CASSLASRLLTF
>TRBD1|TRBJ1-2|TRBV12-3/TRBV12-4|once
TGTGCCAGCACTCAATCAGGGGGCTATGGCTACACCTTC
CASTQSGGYGYTF
>-|TRBJ1-5|TRBV30|once
TGTGCCTGGAGTCGATCCCTAATTAATCAGCCCCAGCATTTT
CAWSRSLINQPQHF
>TRBD2|TRBJ2-1|TRBV5-1|-
TGCGCCAGCAGCTCGGGACTAGAGGTCTACAATGAGCAGTTCTTC
CASSSGLEVYNEQFF
>TRBD2|TRBJ2-5|TRBV7-2|-
TGTGCCAGCAGTAACCCGGGACTAGCGGAAAAAGAGACCCAGTACTTC
CASSNPGLAEKETQYF
>TRBD1|TRBJ2-3|TRBV24-1|-
TGTGCCACCAGTGAACCCGGGACAGGGATTCAAGATACGCAGTATTTT
CATSEPGTGIQDTQYF
>TRBD1|TRBJ1-6|TRBV5-4|-
TGTGCCAGCAGCTGGACAGGGCCCTCCGGGACACCCCTCCACTTT
CASSWTGPSGTPLHF
>-|TRBJ1-2|TRBV10-3|-
TGTGCCACGCCGGGTGGGGAGTCCCCGAACTATGGCTACACCTTC
CATPGGESPNYGYTF
>-|TRBJ2-3|TRBV18|once
TGTGCCAGCTCACCGCCGGGAGCAGATACGCAGTATTTT
CASSPPGADTQYF
>TRBD2|TRBJ2-1|TRBV30|-
TGTGCCTGGAGTGACGGGACTAGCGGTGAGCAGTTCTTC
CAWSDGTSGEQFF
>TRBD2|TRBJ2-7|TRBV7-9|once
TGTGCCAGCAGCTTGTTCGGGGGGGTAGGCTACGAGCAGTACTTC
CASSLFGGVGYEQYF
>-|TRBJ1-4|TRBV7-2|-
TGTGCCAGCAGCTTACAGGGAATTCAAGGAGAAAAACTGTTTTTT
CASSLQGIQGEKLFF
>TRBD1|TRBJ1-2|TRBV4-1|-
TGCGCCAGCAGCCCAGAACAGGGGGCGCGGTTCAATGGCTACACCTTC
CASSPEQGARFNGYTF
>TRBD1|TRBJ1-4|TRBV30|-
TGTGCCTGGAGCGAAATCGGGACAGCCAGGGAAAAACTGTTTTTT
CAWSEIGTAREKLFF
>-|TRBJ1-2|TRBV6-1|-
TGTGCCAGCAGTGACACACCGGGGGGGATCTATGGCTACACCTTC
CASSDTPGGIYGYTF
>TRBD2|TRBJ2-7|TRBV6-5|-
TGTGCCAGCAGTTACTTAGCGGGAGAATCCTACGAGCAGTACTTC
CASSYLAGESYEQYF
>-|TRBJ1-1|TRBV6-5|-
TGTGCCAGCAGTCTCGGGGGGGCATTGGGCACTGAAGCTTTCTTT
CASSLGGALGTEAFF
>TRBD1|TRBJ1-5|TRBV30|once
TGTGCCTGGAGTGTAGGGGCAGGGGGGCAGCCCCAGCATTTT
CAWSVGAGGQPQHF
>-|TRBJ1-6|TRBV6-4|many
TGTGCCAGCAGTGAGTGGGCAGGGAATTCACCCCTCCACTTT
CASSEWAGNSPLHF
>TRBD1|TRBJ1-2|TRBV6-5|-
TGTGCCAGCAGTTACGGACAGGCCATCTATGGCTACACCTTC
CASSYGQAIYGYTF
>TRBD1|TRBJ1-5|TRBV19|once
TGTGCCAGTAGTTTTTCAATAGGGGGCCTTCAGCCCCAGCATTTT
CASSFSIGGLQPQHF
>-|TRBJ1-1|TRBV10-1|-
TGCGCCAGCAGTGCGTCCGTGAACACTGAAGCTTTCTTT
CASSASVNTEAFF
>-|TRBJ2-7|TRBV4-1|-
TGCGCCAGCAGCCAACGGGAAAGCGCTGCCTACGAGCAGTACTTC
CASSQRESAAYEQYF
>-|TRBJ1-2|TRBV4-2|-
TGTGCCAGCAGCCCCTTCCCAGACACCAACTATGGCTACACCTTC
CASSPFPDTNYGYTF
>TRBD1|TRBJ1-6|TRBV19|-
TGTGCCAGTAGTGGTCAACAGGGGTTGGAGTCACCCCTCCACTTT
CASSGQQGLESPLHF
>TRBD1|TRBJ2-7|TRBV18|-
TGTGCCAGCTCCTCCGGTGACAGGGCCTTCGGAGAGCAGTACTTC
CASSSGDRAFGEQYF
>-|TRBJ1-2|TRBV27|-
TGTGCCAGCAGTTTATCTGGGGGGAATTATGGCTACACCTTC
CASSLSGGNYGYTF